The 2 T cell receptor beta chains below come from one sample, sequenced in a study of cytomegalovirus exposure and HLA in healthy donors. In the PCR, 60 Vbeta and 13 Jbeta primers were used. Generated by immunoSEQ multiplex PCR, the TCRdb table keeps only in-frame clones and is missing some. Of 110,000 or so clones in the sample, roughly 71% were seen once. Specimen: PBMCs. These receptors were collected from a man aged 18 to 30 in good health and CMV-seropositive.

This clone showed up just a few times. This rearrangement joins TRBV20-1 to TRBJ1-1; D is unresolved. Trimming removed 5 bases from V and 12 bases from J, with 16 bases in between. CDR3 length equals 11 residues. Germline lookup yields CDR1 DFQATT and CDR2 SNEGSKA (reference sequence). The CDR3 loop is CSARRGGEPFF. The CDR3 DNA sequence: TGCAGTGCTCGCAGAGGAGGAGAGCCTTTCTTT.

This chain joins TRBV28 and TRBJ2-1; D remains unclear. Germline V CDR1 and CDR2: MDHEN, SYDVKM. There are 16 residues in the CDR3. V shed 2 bases and J shed 3 bases, with 14 bases lying between them. This CDR3 reads CASSLISGAVYNEQFF. CDR3 coding DNA: TGTGCCAGCAGTTTAATCTCGGGTGCGGTCTACAATGAGCAGTTCTTC. The full variable domain, with the rest looked up from reference TRBV28 and TRBJ2-1, is DVKVTQSSRYLVKRTGEKVFLECVQDMDHENMFWYRQDPGLGLRLIYFSYDVKMKEKGDIPEGYSVSREKKERFSLILESASTNQTSMYLCASSLISGAVYNEQFFGPGTRLTVL.